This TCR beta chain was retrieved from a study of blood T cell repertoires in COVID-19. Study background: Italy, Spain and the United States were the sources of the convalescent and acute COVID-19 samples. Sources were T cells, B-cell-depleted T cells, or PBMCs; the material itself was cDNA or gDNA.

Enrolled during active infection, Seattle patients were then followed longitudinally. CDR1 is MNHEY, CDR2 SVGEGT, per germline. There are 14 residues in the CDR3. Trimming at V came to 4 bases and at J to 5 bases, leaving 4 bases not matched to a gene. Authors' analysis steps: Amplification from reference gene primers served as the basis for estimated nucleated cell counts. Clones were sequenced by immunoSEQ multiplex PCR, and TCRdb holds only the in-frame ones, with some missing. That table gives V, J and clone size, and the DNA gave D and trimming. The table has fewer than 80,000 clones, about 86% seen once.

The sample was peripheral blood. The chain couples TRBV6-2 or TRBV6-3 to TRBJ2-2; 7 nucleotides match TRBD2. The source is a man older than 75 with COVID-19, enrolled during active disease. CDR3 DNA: TGTGCCAGCAGTTGGGGGGGGATGACCGGGGAGCTGTTTTTT. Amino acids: CASSWGGMTGELFF.